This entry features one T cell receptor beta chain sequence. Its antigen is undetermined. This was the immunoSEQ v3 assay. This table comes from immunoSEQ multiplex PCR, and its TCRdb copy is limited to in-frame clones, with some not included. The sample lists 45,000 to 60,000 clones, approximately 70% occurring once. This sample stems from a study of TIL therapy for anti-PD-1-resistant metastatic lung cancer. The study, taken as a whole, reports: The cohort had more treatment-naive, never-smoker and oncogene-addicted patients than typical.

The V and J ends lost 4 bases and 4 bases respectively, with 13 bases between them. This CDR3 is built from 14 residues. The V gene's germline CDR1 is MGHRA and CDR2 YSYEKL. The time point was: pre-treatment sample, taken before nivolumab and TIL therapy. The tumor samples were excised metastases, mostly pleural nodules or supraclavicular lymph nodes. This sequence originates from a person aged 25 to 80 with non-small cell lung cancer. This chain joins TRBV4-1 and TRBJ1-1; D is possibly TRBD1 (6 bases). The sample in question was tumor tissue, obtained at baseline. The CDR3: CASSRKEGGTEAFF. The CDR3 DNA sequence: TGCGCCAGCAGCCGAAAGGAGGGGGGCACTGAAGCTTTCTTT.